This TCR beta chain was recovered during a study of blood T cell repertoires in COVID-19 (dated by TCRdb to 2020 to 2021). Some background on the complete study: Samples covering the acute and convalescent phases of COVID-19 were provided by collaborators in the United States, Italy and Spain. The prospective study material was composed of cDNA or gDNA derived from T cells, B-cell-depleted T cells, or PBMCs. The dataset comprised deeply sampled blood TCRbeta repertoires from subjects exposed to, actively infected with, or recovered from COVID-19. The repertoires were released in a freely available public database intended as a resource for research on the immune response to SARS-CoV-2. Samples came from the ongoing ImmuneRACE study (first 160 participants) plus 1,254 subjects from 6 global collaborators. Sample metadata almost always included a de-identified subject ID, COVID-19 status, age in years and sex. Where HLA class I and class II types were available, the types were taken from metadata supplied by the sample provider, not from assay-based typing. The study at large found these results: The quantity of clinical and demographic metadata differed by source and by participant and was supplied without curation.

The immunoSEQ Assay, a bias-controlled multiplex PCR, was used to amplify TCRbeta CDR3 regions from genomic DNA. Per the authors' processing: Within the assay, amplification of reference gene primers was used to estimate how many nucleated cells each sample contained. Sequence reads were collapsed and filtered to measure the absolute abundance of every unique TCRbeta CDR3 rearrangement. For each sample, productive Simpson clonality was calculated as the square root of Simpson's diversity index over productive rearrangements. The immuneACCESS repertoire file appears here via TCRdb, limited to in-frame rearrangements. These files lack a portion of the clones; in checked studies, under half of the deficit traces to unresolved V genes, and the cause of the others is not known. V, J and clone size reflect that table, while D and trimming were determined from the DNA. This sample has around 100,000 clones in its table, and more than 75% of those were observed once. The ten biggest clones cover roughly 13% of the sample.

Of note for this clone: Its recognized antigen is unknown. No quality values exist for individual bases; no much larger clone is one base distant.

Collaborating institutions collected whole blood in K2EDTA tubes following their own protocols. Collaborator samples were shipped for TCRbeta analysis as frozen whole blood, isolated PBMCs, or DNA extracted from either sample type. There are 18 amino acids in the CDR3, from cysteine to phenylalanine inclusive. The entry retains the CDR3 DNA only, 54 bases that are in frame from base 1. Here V drops 1 base and J drops 7 bases, and the junction holds 16 bases not matched to any gene. As encoded in the germline V gene, CDR1 is SGDLS while CDR2 is YYNGEE. Recombination connected TRBV9 to TRBJ2-7, and 11 bases in between align with TRBD2. This sequence was found in a human donor in a cohort sampled during active COVID-19. Sequenced material: peripheral blood. The base sequence is TGTGCCAGCAGCGTAAGGGCCGGACTAGCGGGCTCCCTGGTTGAGCAGTACTTC. This encodes CASSVRAGLAGSLVEQYF.